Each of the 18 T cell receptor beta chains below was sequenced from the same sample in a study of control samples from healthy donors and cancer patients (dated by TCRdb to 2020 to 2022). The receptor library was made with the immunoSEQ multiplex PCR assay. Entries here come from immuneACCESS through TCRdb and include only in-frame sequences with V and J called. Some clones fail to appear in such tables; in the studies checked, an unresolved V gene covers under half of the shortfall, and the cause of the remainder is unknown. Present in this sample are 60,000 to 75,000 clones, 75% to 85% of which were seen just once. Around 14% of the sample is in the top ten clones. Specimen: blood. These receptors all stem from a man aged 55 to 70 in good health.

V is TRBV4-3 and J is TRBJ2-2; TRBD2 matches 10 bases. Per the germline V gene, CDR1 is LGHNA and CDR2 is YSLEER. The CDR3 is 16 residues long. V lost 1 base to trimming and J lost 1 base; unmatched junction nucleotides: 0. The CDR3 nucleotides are TGCGCCAGCAGCCAAGGGACTAGCGGGAACACCGGGGAGCTGTTTTTT. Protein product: CASSQGTSGNTGELFF.

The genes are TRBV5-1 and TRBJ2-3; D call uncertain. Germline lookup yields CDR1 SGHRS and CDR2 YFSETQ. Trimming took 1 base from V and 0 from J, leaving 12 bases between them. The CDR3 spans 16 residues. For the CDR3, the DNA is TGCGCCAGCAGCTTGTCGCCAGCCTCTAGCACAGATACGCAGTATTTT. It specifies CASSLSPASSTDTQYF.

The CDR3 spells CASSLVQQETQYF. The CDR3 DNA reads TGTGCCAGCAGCTTGGTGCAGCAAGAGACCCAGTACTTC. The chain employs TRBV5-4 and TRBJ2-5; no clear D. V gave up 0 bases and J gave up 2 bases, with 5 bases separating them. Germline V gene data show CDR1 as SGHNT and CDR2 as YYREEE (reference sequence). The CDR3 sequence is 13 residues long.

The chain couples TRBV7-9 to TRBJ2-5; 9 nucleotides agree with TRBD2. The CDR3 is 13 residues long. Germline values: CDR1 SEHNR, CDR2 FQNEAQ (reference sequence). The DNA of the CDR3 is TGTGCTGGGGGCCTAGCGGGGCAAGAGACCCAGTACTTC. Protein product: CAGGLAGQETQYF.

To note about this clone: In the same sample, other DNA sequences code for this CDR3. The CDR3 is CASSDGGDGYTF. The CDR3 nucleotides are TGTGCCAGCAGTGACGGGGGGGATGGCTACACCTTC. The chain couples TRBV6-1 to TRBJ1-2; D might be TRBD1 (5 bases). V was shortened by 3 bases and J by 6 bases, with 8 bases between the two germline ends. The CDR3 extends over 12 amino acids. Germline V CDR1 and CDR2: MNHNS, SASEGT.

Here the CDR3 reads CASSLVGVPSQPQHF. The CDR3 coding sequence is TGTGCCAGCAGTTTAGTAGGGGTTCCGTCTCAGCCCCAGCATTTT. The gene calls are TRBV28 and TRBJ1-5; D is perhaps TRBD1 (5 bases). Germline V gene lookup returns CDR1 MDHEN and CDR2 SYDVKM. The CDR3 totals 15 residues. V lost 2 bases, J lost 6 bases, and 14 bases lay in between.

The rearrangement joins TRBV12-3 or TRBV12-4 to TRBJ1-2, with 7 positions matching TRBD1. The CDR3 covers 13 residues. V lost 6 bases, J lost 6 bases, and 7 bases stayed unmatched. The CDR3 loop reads CASRPTGLNGYTF. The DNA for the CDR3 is TGTGCCAGCAGGCCGACAGGGCTGAATGGCTACACCTTC.

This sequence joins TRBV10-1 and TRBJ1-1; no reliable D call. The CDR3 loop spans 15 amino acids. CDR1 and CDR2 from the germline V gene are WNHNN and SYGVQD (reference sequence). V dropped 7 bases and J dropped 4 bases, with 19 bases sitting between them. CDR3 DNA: TGCGCCAGCAACAAGATCCCCATCCGCGGCACTGAAGCTTTCTTT. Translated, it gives CASNKIPIRGTEAFF.

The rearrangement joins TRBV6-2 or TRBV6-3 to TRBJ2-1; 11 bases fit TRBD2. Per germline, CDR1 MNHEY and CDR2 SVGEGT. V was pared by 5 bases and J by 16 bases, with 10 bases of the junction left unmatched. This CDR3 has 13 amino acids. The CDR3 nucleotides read TGTGCCAGCAGTAGACTACTAGCGGGAGAGGGATTCTTC. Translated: CASSRLLAGEGFF.

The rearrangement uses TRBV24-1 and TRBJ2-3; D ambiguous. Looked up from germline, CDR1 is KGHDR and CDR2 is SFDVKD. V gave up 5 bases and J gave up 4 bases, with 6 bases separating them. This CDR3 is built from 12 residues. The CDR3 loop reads CATSGAADTQYF. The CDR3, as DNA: TGTGCCACCAGTGGGGCGGCAGATACGCAGTATTTT.

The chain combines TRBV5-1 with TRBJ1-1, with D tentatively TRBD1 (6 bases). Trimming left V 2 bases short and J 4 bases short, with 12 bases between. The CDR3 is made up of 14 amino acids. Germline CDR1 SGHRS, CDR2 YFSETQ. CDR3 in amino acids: CASSFRGRVTEAFF. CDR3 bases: TGCGCCAGCAGCTTCAGGGGCAGGGTCACTGAAGCTTTCTTT.

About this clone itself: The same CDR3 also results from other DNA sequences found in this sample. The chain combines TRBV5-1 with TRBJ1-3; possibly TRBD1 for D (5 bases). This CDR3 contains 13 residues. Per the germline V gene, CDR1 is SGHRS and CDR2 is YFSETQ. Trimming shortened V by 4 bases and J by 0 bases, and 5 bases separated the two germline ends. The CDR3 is CASSQGSGNTIYF. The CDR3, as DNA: TGCGCCAGCAGCCAGGGCTCTGGAAACACCATATATTTT.

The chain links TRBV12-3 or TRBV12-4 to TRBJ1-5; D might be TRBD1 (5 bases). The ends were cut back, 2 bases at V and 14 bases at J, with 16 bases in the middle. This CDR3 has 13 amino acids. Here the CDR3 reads CASSLKLSGSKHF. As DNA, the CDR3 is TGTGCCAGCAGTTTAAAATTGTCAGGGTCGAAGCATTTT.

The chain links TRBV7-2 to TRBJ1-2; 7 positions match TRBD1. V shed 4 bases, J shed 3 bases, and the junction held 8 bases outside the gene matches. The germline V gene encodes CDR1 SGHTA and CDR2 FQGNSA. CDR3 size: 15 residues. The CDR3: CASSSRQGPYYGYTF. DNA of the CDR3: TGTGCCAGCAGCTCGAGACAGGGACCCTACTATGGCTACACCTTC.

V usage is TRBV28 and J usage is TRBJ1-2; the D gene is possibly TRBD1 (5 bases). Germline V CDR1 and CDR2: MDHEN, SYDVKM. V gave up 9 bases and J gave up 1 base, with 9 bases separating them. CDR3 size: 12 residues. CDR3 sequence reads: CARGLINYGYTF. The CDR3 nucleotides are TGTGCCAGGGGACTTATTAACTATGGCTACACCTTC.

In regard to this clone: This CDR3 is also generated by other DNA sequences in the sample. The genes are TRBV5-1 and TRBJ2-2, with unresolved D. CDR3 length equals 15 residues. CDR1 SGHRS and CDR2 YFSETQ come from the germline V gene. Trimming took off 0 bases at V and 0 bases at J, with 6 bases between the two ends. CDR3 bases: TGCGCCAGCAGCTTGGGCAGTGCGAACACCGGGGAGCTGTTTTTT. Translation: CASSLGSANTGELFF.

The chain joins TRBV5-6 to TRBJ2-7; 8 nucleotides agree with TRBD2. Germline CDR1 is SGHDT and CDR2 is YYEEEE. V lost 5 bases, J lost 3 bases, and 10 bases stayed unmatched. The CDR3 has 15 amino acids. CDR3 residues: CASRNTGTSDYEQYF. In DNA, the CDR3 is TGTGCCAGCAGAAACACCGGGACTAGTGACTACGAGCAGTACTTC.

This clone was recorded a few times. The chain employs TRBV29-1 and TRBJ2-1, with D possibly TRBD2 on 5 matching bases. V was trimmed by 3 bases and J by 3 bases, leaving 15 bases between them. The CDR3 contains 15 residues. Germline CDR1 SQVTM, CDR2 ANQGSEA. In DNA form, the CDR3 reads TGCAGCGTTGAGGTTTGGTCTAGCAACTACAATGAGCAGTTCTTC. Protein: CSVEVWSSNYNEQFF.